The next 31 T cell receptor beta chains were all read from a single sample in a study of beta chain features in type 1 diabetes. Reverse transcribing all isolated RNA meant expressed TCRB transcripts were sequenced. Profiling relied on immunoSEQ multiplex PCR, and the TCRdb table lists in-frame clones only, not all of them. Here the sample spans 250,000 or so clones, approximately 20% being singletons. Their specific antigens are unknown. Study outcomes and limitations: All four CD4+ subsets from Type 1 diabetes patients carried moderately but significantly shorter TCRB CDR3s.

The sequencing sample was made of naive CD4+ T cells from blood. The origin of the receptors is a woman aged 40 to 50 with type 1 diabetes.

This chain links TRBV29-1 with TRBJ2-3, with TRBD2 identical over 11 bases. CDR1 and CDR2 (germline): SQVTM, ANQGSEA. The CDR3 is 16 amino acids. With V trimmed by 4 bases and J by 4 bases, 10 bases remained unmatched. As DNA, the CDR3 is TGCAGCGTTGGCGATTTTTTTAGCGGGAGGGCAGATACGCAGTATTTT. Protein sequence: CSVGDFFSGRADTQYF.

V is TRBV4-3 and J is TRBJ2-2, with TRBD1 matching over 7 bases. This CDR3 region has 19 residues. V shed 1 base, J shed 1 base, and the junction held 12 bases outside the gene matches. Germline lookup yields CDR1 LGHNA and CDR2 YSLEER. CDR3 residues: CASSQAPQGPEGNTGELFF. CDR3 DNA sequence: TGCGCCAGCAGCCAAGCCCCACAGGGGCCCGAGGGGAACACCGGGGAGCTGTTTTTT.

This chain uses TRBV9 with TRBJ2-7, with D hard to call. The germline V gene encodes CDR1 SGDLS and CDR2 YYNGEE. The V end lost 4 bases, the J end lost 1 base, and 12 bases lay between the germline ends. This CDR3 region has 14 residues. CDR3 DNA: TGTGCCAGCAGCCCGACTTTACTTTCCTACGAGCAGTACTTC. Protein sequence: CASSPTLLSYEQYF. The full variable domain, in which reference TRBV9 and TRBJ2-7 provide the parts outside the CDR3, is DSGVTQTPKHLITATGQRVTLRCSPRSGDLSVYWYQQSLDQGLQFLIQYYNGEERAKGNILERFSAQQFPDLHSELNLSSLELGDSALYFCASSPTLLSYEQYFGPGTRLTVT.

The chain joins TRBV28 to TRBJ1-5; a weak D match, TRBD1 (6 bases). V was pared by 5 bases and J by 2 bases, with 13 bases between. Germline CDR1 and CDR2: MDHEN and SYDVKM. The CDR3 is 15 amino acids. CDR3 coding DNA: TGTGCCAGCAGTCCTCAGGGGAGAGGCAATCAGCCCCAGCATTTT. This translates into CASSPQGRGNQPQHF. The full variable domain, rest sourced from reference TRBV28 and TRBJ1-5, is DVKVTQSSRYLVKRTGEKVFLECVQDMDHENMFWYRQDPGLGLRLIYFSYDVKMKEKGDIPEGYSVSREKKERFSLILESASTNQTSMYLCASSPQGRGNQPQHFGDGTRLSIL.

The chain is built from TRBV7-6 and TRBJ1-1; maybe TRBD1 (5 bases). V dropped 2 bases and J dropped 4 bases, with 11 bases sitting between them. Germline CDR1 is SGHVS and CDR2 is FNYEAQ. This CDR3 has 14 amino acids. Written as DNA, the CDR3 is TGTGCCAGCAGCTTACAGGTGGGGGGCACTGAAGCTTTCTTT. It yields the protein CASSLQVGGTEAFF.

The rearrangement uses TRBV19 and TRBJ1-1; D is ambiguous. There are 13 residues in the CDR3. Germline V gene sequence: CDR1 LNHDA, CDR2 SQIVND (reference sequence). V was cut by 6 bases and J by 7 bases, with 15 bases left in between. CDR3 amino acids: CASRSGGDDEAFF. The CDR3 coding sequence is TGTGCCAGTAGATCAGGAGGAGATGATGAAGCTTTCTTT.

V gene TRBV29-1 combines with J gene TRBJ1-6, with a possible D match to TRBD1 (6 bases). This CDR3 is 13 amino acids long. CDR1 SQVTM and CDR2 ANQGSEA come from the germline V gene. V was pared by 4 bases and J by 7 bases, with 11 bases between. The CDR3 spells CSVGGGRNSPLHF. The CDR3 DNA reads TGCAGCGTTGGCGGGGGCCGGAATTCACCCCTCCACTTT.

The rearrangement joins TRBV6-6 to TRBJ2-3, with D possibly matching TRBD2 (6 bases). Germline V gene sequence: CDR1 MNHNY, CDR2 SVGAGI (reference sequence). The CDR3 totals 12 residues. V was clipped by 4 bases and J by 6 bases, with 8 bases between them. CDR3 amino acids: CASSSGRDTQYF. The CDR3 DNA reads TGTGCCAGCAGTTCTGGGAGGGATACGCAGTATTTT.

This clone was detected only a few times. The chain carries TRBV5-4 and TRBJ2-7; 8 bases align to TRBD2. Germline lookup yields CDR1 SGHNT and CDR2 YYREEE (reference sequence). After removal of 1 base from V and 0 bases from J, the junction contained 12 bases not matched to a gene. This CDR3 contains 18 residues. The CDR3 region has the DNA TGTGCCAGCAGCTTGAGCCCCAGCCAGGGGACTAGCTCCTACGAGCAGTACTTC. This codes for CASSLSPSQGTSSYEQYF.

The chain couples TRBV15 to TRBJ2-7, with no clear D. V was clipped by 3 bases and J by 0 bases, with 6 bases between them. This CDR3 spans 13 amino acids. Per germline, CDR1 LNHNV and CDR2 YYDKDF (reference sequence). The CDR3 DNA follows: TGTGCCACCAGCAGCAGGAACTCCTACGAGCAGTACTTC. This translates into CATSSRNSYEQYF.

This clone was seen more than once but under ten times. The rearrangement joins TRBV27 to TRBJ1-4, with D maybe TRBD1 (5 bases). The CDR3 extends over 16 amino acids. Germline V gene lookup returns CDR1 MNHEY and CDR2 SMNVEV (reference sequence). Between the trimmed V and J ends, which lost 5 bases and 6 bases, there was a span of 19 bases. In DNA, the CDR3 is TGTGCCAGCAGTCTGGGGATCCTACGCAGGGATGAAAAACTGTTTTTT. Amino acid sequence: CASSLGILRRDEKLFF.

This clone was observed a few times. The V call is TRBV29-1, the J call TRBJ2-7; 10 nucleotides match TRBD1. CDR3 length equals 12 residues. V lost 7 bases to trimming and J lost 4 bases; unmatched junction nucleotides: 4. Germline V CDR1 and CDR2: SQVTM, ANQGSEA. The CDR3 DNA sequence: TGCAGCGGGGGGACAGGGGTGTACGAGCAGTACTTC. This encodes CSGGTGVYEQYF.

This rearrangement joins TRBV2 to TRBJ1-1; D not resolved. From germline, CDR1 is SNHLY and CDR2 FYNNEI. This CDR3 comprises 14 residues. The V gene lost 1 base and the J gene lost 0 bases, with 6 bases spanning the gap. CDR3 amino acids: CASSEVQMNTEAFF. In DNA form, the CDR3 reads TGTGCCAGCAGTGAAGTACAGATGAACACTGAAGCTTTCTTT.

V is TRBV30 and J is TRBJ2-1; weak D call: TRBD2 (6 bases). CDR1 and CDR2 from the germline V gene are GTSNPN and SVGIG (reference sequence). With 3 bases removed from V and 2 bases from J, the gap between germline ends came to 23 bases. This CDR3 comprises 18 residues. The CDR3 sequence is CAWRFHFQGGLPYNEQFF. CDR3 DNA: TGTGCCTGGAGGTTCCACTTCCAGGGAGGTTTACCCTACAATGAGCAGTTCTTC.

V and J are TRBV28 and TRBJ1-2; 9 bases map to TRBD1. With V trimmed by 8 bases and J by 4 bases, 5 bases remained unmatched. The CDR3 covers 13 residues. Germline V gene lookup returns CDR1 MDHEN and CDR2 SYDVKM. CDR3: CASGGQGIYGYTF. CDR3 nucleotide sequence: TGTGCCAGCGGCGGACAGGGGATCTATGGCTACACCTTC.

CDR3 sequence (DNA): TGTGCCAGCAGCTTAACGGCCGGAGCTGGGGCCAACGTCCTGACTTTC. Translation: CASSLTAGAGANVLTF. V gene TRBV7-3 combines with J gene TRBJ2-6; D unclear. Trimming removed 0 bases from V and 2 bases from J, with 8 bases in between. Germline CDR1 and CDR2: SGHTA and FQGTGA. CDR3 length: 16 residues.

This clone was counted only a few times. The CDR3 loop reads CASSEGGALANYGYTF. CDR3 nucleotide sequence: TGTGCCAGCAGTGAAGGTGGTGCCTTAGCTAACTATGGCTACACCTTC. V is TRBV25-1 and J is TRBJ1-2; unclear D gene. Germline-derived CDR1 and CDR2 are MGHDK and SYGVNS. V was trimmed by 2 bases and J by 0 bases, leaving 13 bases between them. The CDR3 length is 16 residues.

This clone was found a few times. The genes are TRBV9 and TRBJ2-5; 10 nucleotides line up with TRBD1. The ends lost 3 bases at V and 5 bases at J; junction bases unmatched: 13. This CDR3 has 17 amino acids. The germline gives CDR1 SGDLS, CDR2 YYNGEE. The CDR3 reads CASSGSLGTGDGETQYF. CDR3 coding DNA: TGTGCCAGCAGCGGATCGCTTGGGACAGGGGACGGGGAGACCCAGTACTTC.

This clone was seen only a few times. The CDR3 sequence is CATSRDDSWSNTEAFF. The CDR3 nucleotides read TGTGCCACCAGCAGAGATGACTCTTGGTCTAACACTGAAGCTTTCTTT. J is TRBJ1-1 and V is TRBV15; D not certain. Germline V gene lookup returns CDR1 LNHNV and CDR2 YYDKDF (reference sequence). Trimming pared 0 bases from V and 2 bases from J, leaving 13 bases between. The CDR3 runs to 16 residues.

This clone has only a few counts. This rearrangement joins TRBV5-4 to TRBJ2-3; a possible D gene is TRBD2 (7 bases). CDR1 and CDR2 (germline): SGHNT, YYREEE (reference sequence). This CDR3 has 15 amino acids. Between the trimmed V and J ends, which lost 4 bases and 6 bases, there was a span of 18 bases. The DNA for the CDR3 is TGTGCCAGCAGCGTCGGGGGGCTGGCGGAGGATACGCAGTATTTT. Protein sequence: CASSVGGLAEDTQYF.

V and J are TRBV28 and TRBJ1-6; D might be TRBD1 (6 bases). V was cut by 5 bases and J by 10 bases, with 9 bases left in between. Germline V gene sequence: CDR1 MDHEN, CDR2 SYDVKM. This CDR3 region has 12 residues. In DNA, the CDR3 is TGTGCCAGCAGTCATCAGGGGTCACCCCTCCACTTT. This sequence encodes CASSHQGSPLHF.

This chain joins TRBV11-1 and TRBJ2-7, with 12 bases matching TRBD2. Germline trimming cut 3 bases from V and 0 bases from J; bases unmatched to any gene: 3. The CDR3 is made up of 16 amino acids. Germline CDR1 reads SGHAT; CDR2 reads FQDESV (reference sequence). The CDR3 nucleotides read TGTGCCAGCAGCTTCCTAGCGGGGGGGCTCTCCTACGAGCAGTACTTC. Its protein is CASSFLAGGLSYEQYF. Based on the CDR3 plus reference TRBV11-1 and TRBJ2-7, the full variable domain is EAEVAQSPRYKITEKSQAVAFWCDPISGHATLYWYRQILGQGPELLVQFQDESVVDDSQLPKDRFSAERLKGVDSTLKIQPAELGDSAMYLCASSFLAGGLSYEQYFGPGTRLTVT.

There are a few counts of this clone. The V gene is TRBV5-1, the J gene TRBJ2-3; D unresolved. The V end was cut by 4 bases, the J end by 4 bases, with 13 bases between. The germline CDR1 and CDR2 sequences are SGHRS and YFSETQ. The CDR3 has 14 amino acids. CDR3: CASSRDSGPDTQYF. The CDR3 DNA sequence: TGCGCCAGCAGCCGCGACTCGGGTCCAGATACGCAGTATTTT.

This chain uses TRBV6-6 with TRBJ1-5; 8 nucleotides agree with TRBD1. V trimming: 2 bases; J trimming: 2 bases; junction bases outside the gene matches: 5. The CDR3 is 16 residues long. Germline-derived CDR1 and CDR2 are MNHNY and SVGAGI (reference sequence). As DNA, the CDR3 is TGTGCCAGCAGTTACCCGCAGGGGGCTGGCAATCAGCCCCAGCATTTT. Translated, it gives CASSYPQGAGNQPQHF.

There are a few counts of this clone. The chain links TRBV19 to TRBJ2-7, with D possibly being TRBD2 (5 bases). Trimming took off 3 bases at V and 0 bases at J, with 15 bases between the two ends. CDR3 length: 16 residues. Germline loops: CDR1 LNHDA, CDR2 SQIVND (reference sequence). The CDR3 DNA follows: TGTGCCAGTAGTATCGCATTCACCGGGGTCTCCTACGAGCAGTACTTC. It encodes CASSIAFTGVSYEQYF.

The CDR3 reads CASSYDRGDEQYF. The CDR3, as DNA: TGCGCCAGCAGCTACGACAGGGGGGACGAGCAGTACTTC. The chain combines TRBV4-3 with TRBJ2-7, with TRBD1 identical over 9 bases. The V segment lost 5 bases and the J segment 5 bases; nucleotides outside the gene matches: 4. The CDR3 is 13 amino acids. CDR1 and CDR2 from the germline V gene are LGHNA and YSLEER.

This clone was detected a few times. The V and J genes are TRBV6-5 and TRBJ2-5, with a weak D call TRBD1 (6 bases). Germline V gene data show CDR1 as MNHEY and CDR2 as SVGAGI. V lost 7 bases and J 3 bases, leaving 12 bases between the germline ends. The CDR3 extends over 13 amino acids. The chain's CDR3 is CASTPRGKETQYF. The CDR3 DNA sequence: TGTGCCAGCACCCCAAGGGGGAAAGAGACCCAGTACTTC.

The chain couples TRBV7-8 to TRBJ1-5; D is undetermined. V was shortened by 1 base and J by 5 bases, with 15 bases between the two germline ends. This CDR3 is 16 amino acids long. Germline lookup yields CDR1 SGHVS and CDR2 FQNEAQ. The CDR3 spells CASSLEVGDFHQPQHF. CDR3 DNA: TGTGCCAGCAGCTTAGAGGTCGGAGACTTTCATCAGCCCCAGCATTTT.

The chain employs TRBV4-2 and TRBJ2-7; TRBD2 agrees at 13 bases. V lost 4 bases to trimming and J lost 6 bases; unmatched junction nucleotides: 6. Germline V gene lookup returns CDR1 LGHNA and CDR2 YNFKEQ. The CDR3 runs 15 residues. The CDR3 DNA is TGTGCCAGCAGCCGCGGACTAGCGGGAGAGGGCGAGCAGTACTTC. This translates into CASSRGLAGEGEQYF.

The rearrangement links TRBV6-6 to TRBJ1-5; the D gene is possibly TRBD1 (5 bases). The CDR3 loop spans 13 amino acids. V was shortened by 2 bases and J by 5 bases, with 7 bases between the two germline ends. The germline CDR1 and CDR2 sequences are MNHNY and SVGAGI (reference sequence). CDR3 residues: CASSYPRDQPQHF. In DNA, the CDR3 is TGTGCCAGCAGTTACCCCAGGGATCAGCCCCAGCATTTT.

The V call is TRBV18, the J call TRBJ1-1; no reliable D call. CDR3 length: 12 residues. Germline values: CDR1 KGHSH, CDR2 LQKENI. V was shortened by 2 bases and J by 4 bases, with 5 bases between the two germline ends. The CDR3 nucleotides read TGTGCCAGCTCACCAAGCCGCACTGAAGCTTTCTTT. Residues: CASSPSRTEAFF.